These 16 T cell receptor beta chains were all obtained from the same sample, sequenced in a study of somatic mutations in cytotoxic T cells in rheumatoid arthritis. Produced via immunoSEQ multiplex PCR; TCRdb's table is partial and in-frame only. The table lists 13,000 or so clones, 82% of them singletons. Material: CD8+ T cells sorted from blood. The origin of the receptors is an adult with rheumatoid arthritis.

The chain is built from TRBV5-1 and TRBJ2-7; 10 nucleotides line up with TRBD1. This CDR3 has 15 residues. J gave up 4 bases and V 6 bases, and 10 bases lay outside the gene matches. The germline gives CDR1 SGHRS, CDR2 YFSETQ. CDR3 DNA sequence: TGCGCCAGCACTCCCCCGACAGGGGGCGAATACGAGCAGTACTTC. Its translation is CASTPPTGGEYEQYF.

The chain is built from TRBV9 and TRBJ2-2; D is unclear. This CDR3 contains 13 residues. Germline assignment: CDR1 SGDLS and CDR2 YYNGEE. V dropped 3 bases and J dropped 6 bases, with 9 bases sitting between them. CDR3 DNA sequence: TGTGCCAGCAGCGCAGCGACGGCCGGGGAGCTGTTTTTT. This translates into CASSAATAGELFF.

J is TRBJ2-3 and V is TRBV28; D gene ambiguous. The V end was cut by 8 bases, the J end by 6 bases, with 12 bases between. The CDR3 is made up of 12 amino acids. Per germline, CDR1 MDHEN and CDR2 SYDVKM. CDR3 amino acids: CASLTQWDTQYF. The CDR3 region has the DNA TGTGCCAGCTTGACCCAGTGGGATACGCAGTATTTT.

The chain uses TRBV11-2 and TRBJ2-7; 7 nucleotides align to TRBD1. V lost 5 bases and J lost 3; bases outside the gene matches: 4. Germline CDR1 is SGHAT and CDR2 is FQNNGV. The CDR3 loop spans 13 amino acids. CDR3 in amino acids: CASSLGTVYEQYF. The CDR3, as DNA: TGTGCCAGCAGCCTGGGGACAGTCTACGAGCAGTACTTC.

The chain has TRBV6-6 and TRBJ1-1; D is uncertain. Trimming shortened V by 8 bases and J by 0 bases, and 7 bases separated the two germline ends. This CDR3 has 12 amino acids. Germline V gene data show CDR1 as MNHNY and CDR2 as SVGAGI (reference sequence). CDR3 amino acids: CASAPMNTEAFF. In DNA, the CDR3 is TGTGCCAGCGCGCCGATGAACACTGAAGCTTTCTTT.

V gene TRBV5-6 combines with J gene TRBJ2-5, with no clear D. This CDR3 is built from 13 residues. V lost 1 base and J lost 2, with 6 bases in between. Germline V gene lookup returns CDR1 SGHDT and CDR2 YYEEEE. CDR3 protein: CASSLSQQETQYF. The CDR3 coding sequence is TGTGCCAGCAGCTTGTCACAACAAGAGACCCAGTACTTC.

The chain has TRBV5-1 and TRBJ1-4; D call uncertain. CDR1 is SGHRS and CDR2 is YFSETQ in the germline V gene. Trimming shortened V by 4 bases and J by 8 bases, and 18 bases separated the two germline ends. The CDR3 spans 15 residues. The CDR3 sequence: CASSAGDPGREKLFF. The CDR3 DNA follows: TGCGCCAGCAGCGCTGGGGATCCGGGTCGGGAAAAACTGTTTTTT.

CDR3: CASSQGQDEQFF. In DNA form, the CDR3 reads TGCGCCAGCAGCCAAGGACAGGATGAGCAGTTCTTC. The rearrangement uses TRBV4-3 and TRBJ2-1; the D gene is possibly TRBD1 (6 bases). The V gene lost 1 base and the J gene lost 8 bases, with 6 bases spanning the gap. The length of the CDR3 is 12 residues. In germline, CDR1 is LGHNA, CDR2 YSLEER.

This clone has more than one count but fewer than ten. V gene TRBV7-9 combines with J gene TRBJ1-5; tentatively, D is TRBD1 (6 bases). V was trimmed by 5 bases and J by 1 base, leaving 9 bases between them. The CDR3 has 14 amino acids. Germline assignment: CDR1 SEHNR and CDR2 FQNEAQ (reference sequence). CDR3 in DNA: TGTGCCAGCAGCCCCGACAGGAGCAATCAGCCCCAGCATTTT. It codes for CASSPDRSNQPQHF.

This chain links TRBV2 with TRBJ2-3, with D possibly TRBD1 on 6 matching bases. Germline values: CDR1 SNHLY, CDR2 FYNNEI. The CDR3 is 16 amino acids. V lost 0 bases and J 1 base, leaving 11 bases between the germline ends. CDR3 protein: CASSEAIGGGTDTQYF. The CDR3 DNA reads TGTGCCAGCAGTGAAGCAATAGGGGGTGGCACAGATACGCAGTATTTT.

The rearrangement links TRBV21-1 to TRBJ1-4; the D segment call TRBD1 is taken from the table without a DNA check. TRBV21-1 is listed as a pseudogene. CDR3 length: 16 amino acids. The CDR3 nucleotides are TGTGCCAGCAACTGGACAGCCGTTGCAACTAATGAAAAACTGTTTTTT. This sequence encodes CASNWTAVATNEKLFF.

The chain uses TRBV6-6 and TRBJ2-5; 12 bases line up with TRBD2. V shed 5 bases and J 4 bases; nucleotides not matched to a gene: 8. The CDR3 runs 16 residues. Germline values: CDR1 MNHNY, CDR2 SVGAGI (reference sequence). CDR3 DNA sequence: TGTGCCAGCAGTCCCTCGCTAGCGGGGGGGCTAGAGACCCAGTACTTC. The encoded protein is CASSPSLAGGLETQYF.

There are a few counts of this clone. The J gene is TRBJ2-2, the V gene TRBV27, with TRBD1 matching 9 bases. This CDR3 spans 16 amino acids. After removal of 2 bases from V and 3 bases from J, the junction contained 4 bases not matched to a gene. The germline gives CDR1 MNHEY, CDR2 SMNVEV (reference sequence). CDR3 sequence (DNA): TGTGCCAGCAGTTTAAAACAGGGGGCCTACACCGGGGAGCTGTTTTTT. Its translation is CASSLKQGAYTGELFF.

The chain joins TRBV7-9 to TRBJ2-4; D ambiguous. V shed 5 bases and J shed 0 bases, with 20 bases lying between them. The CDR3 runs 18 residues. In germline, CDR1 is SEHNR, CDR2 FQNEAQ (reference sequence). CDR3 protein: CASSPLVGPRLAKNIQYF. The CDR3 DNA follows: TGTGCCAGCAGCCCCCTCGTCGGACCCCGTCTAGCCAAAAACATTCAGTACTTC.

V usage is TRBV27 and J usage is TRBJ2-7, with D possibly being TRBD1 (5 bases). CDR3 length: 15 residues. From germline, CDR1 is MNHEY and CDR2 SMNVEV (reference sequence). V lost 4 bases to trimming and J lost 2 bases, with 15 bases between them. CDR3 nucleotides: TGTGCCAGCAGTTATGGGGCTCCACCCGCCTACGAGCAGTACTTC. It translates to CASSYGAPPAYEQYF.

V and J are TRBV6-5 and TRBJ1-4; no clear D. Per germline, CDR1 MNHEY and CDR2 SVGAGI. CDR3 length: 13 residues. Trimming left V 6 bases short and J 5 bases short, with 10 bases between. CDR3 DNA: TGTGCCAGCAGGAACCCCGCCAATGAAAAACTGTTTTTT. Translation gives CASRNPANEKLFF.